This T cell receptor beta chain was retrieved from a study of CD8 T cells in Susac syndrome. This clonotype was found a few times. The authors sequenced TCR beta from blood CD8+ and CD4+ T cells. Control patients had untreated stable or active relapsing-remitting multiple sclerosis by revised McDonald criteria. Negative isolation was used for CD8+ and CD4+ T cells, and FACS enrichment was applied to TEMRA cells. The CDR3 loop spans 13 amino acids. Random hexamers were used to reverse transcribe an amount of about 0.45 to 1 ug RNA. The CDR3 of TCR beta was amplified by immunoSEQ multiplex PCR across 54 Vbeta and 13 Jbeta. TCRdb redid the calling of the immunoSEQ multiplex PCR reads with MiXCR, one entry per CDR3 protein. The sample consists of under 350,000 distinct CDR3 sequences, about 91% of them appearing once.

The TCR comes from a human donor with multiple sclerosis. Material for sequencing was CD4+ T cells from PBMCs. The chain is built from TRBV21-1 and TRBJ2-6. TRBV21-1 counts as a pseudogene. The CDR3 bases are TGTGCCAGCACCCCCTCTGGGGCCAACGTCCTGACTTTC. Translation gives CASTPSGANVLTF.